This TCR beta chain was obtained from a study of CD8 T cells in ankylosing spondylitis. TCRdb reanalysed the 5' RACE reads using MiXCR and keeps one entry per CDR3 protein. The sample carries 350,000 or so distinct CDR3 sequences, around 7.6% recorded once. Study-wide findings and caveats: Blood from ankylosing spondylitis patients appeared to carry a characteristic roughly 8-variant TCR beta motif.

Regarding this clonotype: Its antigen remains unknown.

The source of this sequence is a male donor with ankylosing spondylitis. The specimen sequenced was blood, either unsorted or a sorted T cell fraction (not recorded which).

The DNA for the CDR3 is TGCGCCAGCAGCCAAGAATGGGGGGCAGGGCAGCCCCAGCATTTT. Protein: CASSQEWGAGQPQHF. This rearrangement joins TRBV4-3 to TRBJ1-5; TRBD1 is a possible D gene (6 bases). Trimming cost V 0 bases and J 7 bases, with 13 bases left between them. Germline lookup yields CDR1 LGHNA and CDR2 YSLEER. This CDR3 is built from 15 residues.